The clone carrying this T cell receptor beta chain has at least ten counts. The antigen is not known. V was shortened by 6 bases and J by 0 bases, with 12 bases between the two germline ends. This CDR3 contains 14 residues. This record belongs to a study of T cells in Graves' hyperthyroidism and ophthalmopathy. Notes on the study in general: Ophthalmopathy, as predicted by the model, came a median around 6.7 months after the prediction.

Participants, patients aged 18 to 65, had newly diagnosed hyperthyroidism with a duration under 2 months. Amplified TCR beta CDR3 regions derived from RNA transcripts. The HTBI primer set was used in a first-round RT-PCR of the TCR CDR3. Each CDR3 protein is one row after TCRdb ran MiXCR on the multiplex PCR reads. The sample yields approximately 700,000 distinct CDR3 sequences, 15% to 20% seen once. The chain employs TRBV12-3 or TRBV12-4 and TRBJ2-7; no clear D. Sequencing used blood. The receptor comes from a man between 18 and 35 years old with Graves' hyperthyroidism. CDR3 in amino acids: CASRPYDTSYEQYF. Written as DNA, the CDR3 is TGTGCCAGCAGACCGTACGATACCTCCTACGAGCAGTACTTC.